This TCR beta chain was identified during a study of cytomegalovirus exposure and HLA in healthy donors. Study details: Genotyping of nearly 400 donors showed that about 79% belonged to the Caucasian-associated ancestry cluster. General study findings and limits: Later analysis indicated greater clonal expansion among HLA-associated TCR beta chains than among equally common other chains. Cytomegalovirus status, reportedly, was diagnosed with high specificity and sensitivity by the classifier.

With respect to this clone: Its specificity is unknown.

This CDR3 has 16 amino acids. Germline V gene lookup returns CDR1 LNHNV and CDR2 YYDKDF (reference sequence). The germline V and J ends were trimmed by 7 bases and 0 bases, with 18 bases remaining between them. Vbeta (60) and Jbeta (13) primers were used in the PCR. Assay used: immunoSEQ multiplex PCR; TCRdb lists only in-frame clones, some missing. The sample includes some 110,000 clones, about 76% of them seen just once. This sequence joins TRBV15 and TRBJ2-5; a possible D gene is TRBD2 (5 bases). The sequence was obtained from a woman aged 55-69 years in good health and CMV-seropositive. The source material was PBMCs. CDR3 sequence (DNA): TGTGCCACCACTCCGTTACTCACGGGATACCAAGAGACCCAGTACTTC. Amino acid sequence: CATTPLLTGYQETQYF.